These 20 T cell receptor beta chains were all obtained from the same sample, sequenced in a study of T cells in Graves' hyperthyroidism and ophthalmopathy. TCR beta CDR3 region amplification was performed from RNA transcripts. When the TCR CDR3 underwent first-round RT-PCR, the HTBI primer set was used. From the multiplex PCR reads, TCRdb called clonotypes with MiXCR, one entry per CDR3 protein. Among 40,000 to 65,000 distinct CDR3 sequences, roughly half were seen once, and the ten largest hold approximately 9.1%. Material: blood. Receptors originate from a woman between 45 and 65 years old with Graves' ophthalmopathy.

This clonotype was seen many times. The gene calls are TRBV6-5 and TRBJ2-7; no definite D call. The V gene lost 0 bases and the J gene lost 2 bases, with 11 bases spanning the gap. The CDR3 runs 15 residues. Germline loops: CDR1 MNHEY, CDR2 SVGAGI. The CDR3 protein is CASSYSTYSAYEQYF. The DNA of the CDR3 is TGTGCCAGCAGTTACTCGACCTACTCAGCCTACGAGCAGTACTTC.

This chain joins TRBV7-8 and TRBJ2-5; D may correspond to TRBD1 or TRBD2 (6 bases each). V lost 3 bases and J 9 bases, leaving 29 bases between the germline ends. The V gene's germline CDR1 is SGHVS and CDR2 FQNEAQ. This CDR3 spans 18 amino acids. CDR3 sequence (DNA): TGTGCCAGCAGCTTCATAGGGGGAGGCCTTCGCAGCAATCAGCCCCAGTACTTC. Translation gives CASSFIGGGLRSNQPQYF.

This clonotype was found many times. This chain connects TRBV9 to TRBJ2-1, with TRBD2 identical over 7 bases. Looked up from germline, CDR1 is SGDLS and CDR2 is YYNGEE. The ends lost 7 bases at V and 1 base at J; junction bases unmatched: 8. CDR3 size: 15 residues. The CDR3 region has the DNA TGTGCCAGCGGCTCGGGGGAGGGATCCTACAATGAGCAGTTCTTC. As protein: CASGSGEGSYNEQFF.

The chain has TRBV9 and TRBJ2-3, with a possible D match to TRBD1 (6 bases). The length of the CDR3 is 15 residues. The germline V gene has CDR1 SGDLS and CDR2 YYNGEE. V lost 4 bases and J 0 bases, leaving 12 bases between the germline ends. The CDR3 loop reads CASSTGTTSTDTQYF. The CDR3 DNA follows: TGTGCCAGCAGCACCGGGACAACTAGCACAGATACGCAGTATTTT.

This clonotype has ten or more counts. The rearrangement links TRBV7-6 to TRBJ1-1; no firm D call. Deletions cut 1 base from V and 3 bases from J, with 12 bases between. The CDR3 is 15 amino acids. Germline CDR1 reads SGHVS; CDR2 reads FNYEAQ. CDR3: CASSLGTTGDTEAFF. The CDR3 region has the DNA TGTGCCAGCAGCTTAGGAACAACCGGGGACACTGAAGCTTTCTTT.

This clonotype appeared a few times. In DNA, the CDR3 is TGTGCCAGCAGTTACTCGATCGGGGTCACAGATACGCAGTATTTT. It is translated as CASSYSIGVTDTQYF. The chain links TRBV6-2 or TRBV6-3 to TRBJ2-3, with a tentative D call TRBD2 (5 bases). Germline assignment: CDR1 MNHEY and CDR2 SVGEGT. V shed 0 bases and J shed 2 bases, with 9 bases lying between them. The CDR3 totals 15 residues.

This clonotype has at least ten counts. This chain uses TRBV7-9 with TRBJ2-7, with D uncertain. The CDR3 is 12 amino acids. V dropped 5 bases and J dropped 3 bases, with 8 bases sitting between them. Germline-derived CDR1 and CDR2 are SEHNR and FQNEAQ (reference sequence). CDR3 protein: CASSTPGYEQYF. DNA for the CDR3: TGTGCCAGCAGCACCCCAGGCTACGAGCAGTACTTC.

In DNA form, the CDR3 reads TGTGCCAGCAGCCAACAGGGACTAGCGGAGAAGGGTGATACGCAGTATTTT. Translated: CASSQQGLAEKGDTQYF. The chain has TRBV7-9 and TRBJ2-3; the match to TRBD2 covers 11 bases. Germline V gene sequence: CDR1 SEHNR, CDR2 FQNEAQ (reference sequence). With 5 bases clipped from V and 6 bases from J, the junction kept 13 bases outside the gene matches. The CDR3 sequence is 17 residues long.

The CDR3 protein is CASRDDRGQHYEQYF. The CDR3 DNA is TGTGCCAGCAGGGACGACAGGGGGCAGCACTACGAGCAGTACTTC. V gene TRBV2 combines with J gene TRBJ2-7, with TRBD1 identical over 10 bases. The CDR3 contains 15 residues. Germline V CDR1 and CDR2: SNHLY, FYNNEI. V gave up 6 bases and J gave up 3 bases; unmatched junction bases: 8.

This clonotype was observed many times. The rearrangement uses TRBV6-2 or TRBV6-3 and TRBJ1-6; D is unclear. The CDR3 consists of 12 residues. Germline V gene data show CDR1 as MNHEY and CDR2 as SVGEGT. V was cut by 2 bases and J by 11 bases, with 7 bases left in between. CDR3 DNA: TGTGCCAGCAGTTACCAGCGAACACCCCTCCACTTT. It yields the protein CASSYQRTPLHF.

Notes on this clonotype: The final CDR3 position lacks the conserved phenylalanine or tryptophan, pointing to a likely read error. It is unclear where the CDR3 begins or ends on the DNA, so no DNA is shown, and the CDR3 is as TCRdb lists it. The rearrangement links TRBV7-2 to TRBJ2-2; no DNA check was done on the table's D call, TRBD2. Counting both end residues, the CDR3 totals 8 amino acids. Germline loops: CDR1 SGHTA, CDR2 FQGNSA. CDR3 residues: CASSLDIA.

CDR3 region: CASSPGTGYYGYTF. DNA for the CDR3: TGTGCCAGCAGCCCCGGGACGGGCTACTATGGCTACACCTTC. J is TRBJ1-2 and V is TRBV7-6; D possibly corresponds to TRBD1 (5 bases). V lost 5 bases, J lost 3 bases, and 13 bases lay in between. The CDR3 runs to 14 residues. Germline V lookup: CDR1 SGHVS, CDR2 FNYEAQ.

In regard to this clonotype: Just one base apart from a much larger clone, this may be a read error. The genes are TRBV3-1 and TRBJ2-1; no reliable D call. Germline values: CDR1 LGHDT, CDR2 YNNKEL (reference sequence). The CDR3 loop spans 13 amino acids. For the CDR3, the DNA is TGTGCCAGCAGCCAATCTTCCGTCAATGAGCAGCTCTTC. Its translation is CASSQSSVNEQLF.

The chain uses TRBV19 and TRBJ1-1; D is uncertain. The CDR3 has 15 residues. Germline loops: CDR1 LNHDA, CDR2 SQIVND (reference sequence). The V gene lost 9 bases and the J gene lost 2 bases, with 19 bases spanning the gap. The CDR3 DNA sequence: TGTGCCAGCAGTTACACGGGTCAGTTTAACACTGAAGCTTTCTTT. Translated, it gives CASSYTGQFNTEAFF.

This clonotype was seen repeatedly, ten times or more. V and J are TRBV6-5 and TRBJ1-1; D not certain. CDR1 is MNHEY and CDR2 is SVGAGI in the germline V gene. This CDR3 has 13 residues. The V end lost 0 bases, the J end lost 10 bases, and 12 bases lay between the germline ends. This CDR3 reads CASSYSVEDPAFF. The DNA for the CDR3 is TGTGCCAGCAGTTACTCGGTAGAGGATCCAGCTTTCTTT.

Ten or more counts support this clonotype. The chain has TRBV5-8 and TRBJ2-3; possible D gene TRBD2, 5 bases. This CDR3 spans 14 amino acids. V was pared by 3 bases and J by 0 bases, with 8 bases between. Per the germline V gene, CDR1 is SGHTS and CDR2 is YDEGEE. CDR3: CASSYSGSTDTQYF. The CDR3 DNA reads as TGTGCCAGCAGCTACAGCGGTAGCACAGATACGCAGTATTTT. The full variable domain, its missing parts supplied by reference TRBV5-8 and TRBJ2-3, is EAGVTQSPTHLIKTRGQQATLRCSPISGHTSVYWYQQALGLGLQFLLWYDEGEERNRGNFPPRFSGRQFPNYSSELNVNALELEDSALYLCASSYSGSTDTQYFGPGTRLTVL.

This clonotype was picked up many times. The chain employs TRBV11-1 and TRBJ2-2; 8 bases fit TRBD2. J gave up 5 bases and V 6 bases, and 5 bases lay outside the gene matches. Germline CDR1 is SGHAT and CDR2 is FQDESV (reference sequence). The CDR3 covers 14 residues. The CDR3 here is CASRFSGGTGELFF. The CDR3 nucleotides are TGTGCCAGCAGATTCAGCGGGGGAACCGGGGAGCTGTTTTTT.

The V gene is TRBV18, the J gene TRBJ2-2; 9 positions match TRBD1. The germline V gene has CDR1 KGHSH and CDR2 LQKENI. The J segment lost 1 base and the V segment lost 5 bases, leaving 5 bases of the junction unmatched. This CDR3 region has 16 residues. The CDR3 is CASSSRTGVNTGELFF. The CDR3 DNA follows: TGTGCCAGCTCATCAAGGACAGGGGTGAACACCGGGGAGCTGTTTTTT.

This clonotype was observed many times. The CDR3 loop reads CASSPKGPEQYF. The CDR3 DNA reads TGCGCCAGCAGCCCCAAGGGGCCCGAGCAGTACTTC. The V and J genes are TRBV5-1 and TRBJ2-7, with a tentative D call TRBD1 (5 bases). The V end was cut by 4 bases, the J end by 6 bases, with 11 bases between. CDR3 size: 12 residues. The germline gives CDR1 SGHRS, CDR2 YFSETQ.

The table lists this clonotype with many counts. The rearrangement joins TRBV9 to TRBJ2-7; D is uncertain. Germline CDR1 is SGDLS and CDR2 is YYNGEE. The V end lost 0 bases, the J end lost 3 bases, and 13 bases lay between the germline ends. The CDR3 covers 15 residues. As DNA, the CDR3 is TGTGCCAGCAGCGTAGGTAGGGAAGGGTTCTACGAGCAGTACTTC. It encodes CASSVGREGFYEQYF.